The sequence of this T cell receptor beta chain was determined in a study of circulating CD8 cells and anti-PD-1 response in melanoma. This clonotype was observed a few times. TCR libraries were prepared from around 15 ng of total RNA with the QIAseq Immune Repertoire TCR panel. TCRdb re-analysed the reads in MiXCR, keeping a single row per CDR3 protein. This sample has a few thousand distinct CDR3 sequences, with approximately 7.2% found just once. Live CD3+CD8+TCRalphabeta+ cells were sorted into four subsets by PD-1 and/or TIGIT. The origin of this receptor is a human donor with melanoma. This specimen was CD8+ T cells from PBMCs, taken at baseline or after one month of anti-PD-1 therapy (not recorded which).

DNA of the CDR3: TGTGCCAGCAGCCCGCCGGGGGACACTGAAGCTTTCTTT. As protein: CASSPPGDTEAFF. The chain has TRBV7-9 and TRBJ1-1, with D perhaps TRBD1 (5 bases). The V gene's germline CDR1 is SEHNR and CDR2 FQNEAQ (reference sequence). The CDR3 loop spans 13 amino acids. The germline V and J ends were trimmed by 5 bases and 3 bases, with 10 bases remaining between them.